The rows below give T cell receptor beta chains drawn from one sample of a study of blood T cells in healthy people across ages. TCRdb re-derived calls from the 5' RACE reads in MiXCR, one entry per CDR3 protein. The table lists about 1.4 million distinct CDR3 sequences, roughly 60% of them singletons, with approximately 7% in the top ten. The sequencing input was blood. The receptor set was obtained from a man younger than 35 in good health. CDR3s include the opening cysteine and the closing phenylalanine or tryptophan. D genes are given only for firm matches. Size tells how often a clone was seen (once, few, many) or the class of an expanded clone, and some rows leave it out.

J gene,D gene,V gene,clone size,CDR3 protein,CDR3 DNA
TRBJ1-1,NA,TRBV28,NA,CASSSWAGGTEAFF,TGTGCCAGCAGTTCATGGGCCGGAGGGACTGAAGCTTTCTTT
TRBJ2-7,NA,TRBV6-2/TRBV6-3,once,CASSYGGFSYEQYF,TGTGCCAGCAGTTACGGAGGATTCTCCTACGAGCAGTACTTC
TRBJ1-2,NA,TRBV5-5,few,CASSLTRANYGYTF,TGTGCCAGCAGCTTGACCAGAGCTAACTATGGCTACACCTTC
TRBJ2-1,NA,TRBV29-1,few,CSVDPSALNEQFF,TGCAGCGTTGATCCTAGTGCCCTCAATGAGCAGTTCTTC
TRBJ2-4,NA,TRBV20-1,few,CSARPAYTDEQYF,TGCAGTGCTAGACCGGCCTATACGGATGAGCAGTACTTC
TRBJ2-1,NA,TRBV12-5,NA,CATETNCGGDYNEQFF,TGTGCCACGGAGACCAATTGCGGGGGCGATTACAATGAGCAGTTCTTC
TRBJ1-1,NA,TRBV5-1,NA,CASTPNGNTAEAFF,TGCGCCAGCACCCCAAACGGGAATACCGCTGAAGCTTTCTTT
TRBJ2-1,NA,TRBV11-2,few,CASSLGDQGHEQFF,TGTGCCAGCAGCTTAGGGGACCAGGGGCATGAGCAGTTCTTC
TRBJ2-7,NA,TRBV6-5,NA,CASSLSAPYEQYF,TGTGCCAGCAGCCTCTCCGCGCCCTACGAGCAGTACTTC
TRBJ1-5,NA,TRBV20-1,NA,CSARGGSRPQHF,TGCAGTGCTAGGGGGGGAAGCCGGCCCCAGCATTTT
TRBJ1-1,NA,TRBV29-1,NA,CSAITRGGNTEAFF,TGCAGCGCAATCACCAGGGGAGGGAACACTGAAGCTTTCTTT
TRBJ1-1,NA,TRBV20-1,many,CSAKTLQGITEAFF,TGCAGTGCTAAAACCTTACAGGGAATCACTGAAGCTTTCTTT
TRBJ2-7,NA,TRBV30,NA,CAWSIHLGGGVYEQYF,TGTGCCTGGAGTATTCATTTGGGGGGTGGTGTCTACGAGCAGTACTTC
TRBJ2-1,NA,TRBV27,NA,CASSLGSSFNEQFF,TGTGCCAGCAGTTTAGGGTCTAGTTTCAATGAGCAGTTCTTC
TRBJ2-7,NA,TRBV20-1,NA,CSARYQGHYEQYF,TGCAGTGCTAGATATCAGGGGCATTACGAGCAGTACTTC
TRBJ1-1,NA,TRBV12-3/TRBV12-4,few,CASRAVGGDNTEAFF,TGTGCCAGCAGGGCAGTAGGGGGGGACAACACTGAAGCTTTCTTT
TRBJ2-7,NA,TRBV10-3,NA,CAISEKMSGEQYF,TGTGCCATCAGTGAGAAAATGAGTGGCGAGCAGTACTTC
TRBJ2-5,TRBD1,TRBV6-6,few,CASSYGDSQETQYF,TGTGCCAGCAGTTACGGGGACAGTCAAGAGACCCAGTACTTC
TRBJ2-5,TRBD1,TRBV6-1,NA,CASSEAGQGASPFGEQYF,TGTGCCAGCAGTGAAGCGGGACAGGGGGCGAGTCCCTTTGGGGAGCAGTACTTC
TRBJ2-5,TRBD1,TRBV25-1,NA,CASSGGQGEETQYF,TGTGCCAGCAGTGGGGGACAGGGAGAAGAGACCCAGTACTTC
TRBJ1-4,NA,TRBV27,NA,CASRILRGEKLFF,TGTGCCAGCAGAATTTTGAGGGGAGAAAAACTGTTTTTT
TRBJ1-6,NA,TRBV4-2,NA,CASSQDGGNSPLHF,TGTGCCAGCAGCCAAGATGGGGGAAATTCACCCCTCCACTTT
TRBJ2-2,TRBD1,TRBV12-3/TRBV12-4,NA,CASSPRDSTGELFF,TGTGCCAGCAGTCCCCGGGACAGCACCGGGGAGCTGTTTTTT
TRBJ2-5,NA,TRBV7-8,NA,CASSRHRGSGNNEQYF,TGTGCCAGCAGCCGCCACCGTGGGTCAGGGAACAATGAGCAGTACTTC
TRBJ2-3,TRBD2,TRBV4-2,few,CASSQGEGSDTQYF,TGTGCCAGCAGCCAAGGGGAGGGGTCAGATACGCAGTATTTT
TRBJ2-3,TRBD1,TRBV28,NA,CASSWTGFSDTQYF,TGTGCCAGCAGTTGGACAGGGTTCTCAGATACGCAGTATTTT
TRBJ1-1,NA,TRBV6-6,NA,CASSYPRQALTEAFF,TGTGCCAGCAGTTACCCCCGACAGGCCTTAACTGAAGCTTTCTTT
TRBJ2-5,NA,TRBV2,NA,CASSATTRLQETQYF,TGTGCCAGCAGTGCTACGACACGACTCCAAGAGACCCAGTACTTC
TRBJ1-1,NA,TRBV7-7,once,CASSEGTLHGAEAFF,TGTGCTAGCAGCGAGGGGACTCTGCACGGTGCTGAAGCTTTCTTT
TRBJ2-7,NA,TRBV29-1,NA,CSVEIGTSSYNEQYF,TGCAGCGTTGAAATAGGGACAAGCTCCTACAATGAGCAGTACTTC
TRBJ2-5,NA,TRBV18,once,CASSPLPSEGETQYF,TGTGCCAGCTCACCTTTGCCTAGCGAGGGGGAGACCCAGTACTTC
TRBJ2-5,NA,TRBV27,NA,CASSLSKGETILETQYF,TGTGCCAGCAGTTTATCAAAAGGAGAAACCATCTTAGAGACCCAGTACTTC
TRBJ2-5,TRBD2,TRBV5-1,few,CASSLGTSTGETQYF,TGCGCCAGCAGCTTAGGGACTAGCACGGGAGAGACCCAGTACTTC
TRBJ2-7,NA,TRBV13,NA,CASSLEGKGGYEQYF,TGTGCCAGCAGCTTAGAAGGAAAGGGGGGCTACGAGCAGTACTTC
TRBJ1-2,NA,TRBV15,few,CATRGESYGYTF,TGTGCCACCAGAGGAGAGAGCTATGGCTACACCTTC
TRBJ1-5,NA,TRBV15,NA,CATSRGEGRANQPQHF,TGTGCCACCAGCAGAGGGGAAGGCAGGGCTAATCAGCCCCAGCATTTT
TRBJ1-1,NA,TRBV3-1,NA,CAATEGLNTEAFF,TGTGCCGCTACGGAGGGGCTGAACACTGAAGCTTTCTTT
TRBJ2-5,NA,TRBV29-1,NA,CSVEEGRGVQETQYF,TGCAGCGTTGAAGAGGGCCGGGGCGTACAAGAGACCCAGTACTTC
TRBJ2-7,NA,TRBV4-1,few,CASSQASGYYEQYF,TGCGCCAGCAGCCAAGCTTCTGGGTACTACGAGCAGTACTTC
TRBJ2-2,TRBD1,TRBV10-3,NA,CAISPTGTRGELFF,TGTGCCATCAGCCCGACAGGGACCAGGGGGGAGCTGTTTTTT
TRBJ1-1,NA,TRBV6-6,NA,CASSAEGLITEAFF,TGTGCCAGCAGTGCGGAAGGGTTGATAACTGAAGCTTTCTTT
TRBJ2-5,NA,TRBV29-1,NA,CSASGDGETQYF,TGCAGCGCATCAGGGGACGGTGAGACCCAGTACTTC
TRBJ2-1,TRBD1,TRBV5-1,NA,CASSLGGTGHTNEQFF,TGCGCCAGCAGCTTGGGCGGGACAGGGCATACCAATGAGCAGTTCTTC
TRBJ2-4,NA,TRBV3-1,few,CASSQDLGSMQGMNIQYF,TGTGCCAGCAGCCAAGATTTGGGATCGATGCAGGGAATGAACATTCAGTACTTC
TRBJ2-3,NA,TRBV5-1,NA,CASSPGYGPDTQYF,TGCGCCAGCAGCCCTGGGTACGGGCCAGATACGCAGTATTTT
TRBJ2-5,TRBD2,TRBV7-2,NA,CASSFSGGKTQYF,TGTGCCAGCAGCTTTAGCGGGGGCAAGACCCAGTACTTC
TRBJ2-7,TRBD1,TRBV7-8,NA,CASTPRDRDYEQYF,TGTGCCAGCACCCCGAGGGACAGGGACTACGAGCAGTACTTC
TRBJ2-7,TRBD1,TRBV4-2,NA,CASSQGETGVYEQYF,TGTGCCAGCAGCCAAGGGGAGACAGGGGTCTACGAGCAGTACTTC
TRBJ2-7,NA,TRBV4-1,NA,CASSQPGLARGRFEQYF,TGCGCCAGCAGCCAACCAGGGCTAGCGAGAGGGCGTTTCGAGCAGTACTTC
TRBJ2-3,TRBD2,TRBV6-1,NA,CASLRDYGTDTQYF,TGTGCCAGCCTCCGGGACTATGGTACAGATACGCAGTATTTT